This is a list of T cell receptor beta chains from one sample in a study of identical twins. TCRdb re-called the 5' RACE reads with MiXCR, one entry per CDR3 protein. The profile shows 400,000 to 600,000 distinct CDR3 sequences, more than 20% of them singletons. In addition, the sample was reused for a study of yellow fever vaccine responses in identical twins.

The sample taken for sequencing was CD4+ T cells sorted from blood. The origin of the receptors is a woman younger than 35 in good health. Each CDR3 is given with its conserved first and last residue. A D gene is named only where the DNA matches it firmly. Where a row states a size, it is once, few, many or the class of an expanded clone; other rows omit it.

CDR3aa	CDR3nt	j_gene	len	d_gene	v_gene	abundance
CASSLRGAFFANTEAFF	TGTGCCAGCAGTTTACGGGGGGCTTTTTTTGCGAACACTGAAGCTTTCTTT	TRBJ1-1	17	NA	TRBV28	NA
CASSQGGDGAYNEQFF	TGTGCCAGCAGCCAAGGCGGGGACGGAGCCTACAATGAGCAGTTCTTC	TRBJ2-1	16	NA	TRBV3-1	NA
CASSEAIGRRAFF	TGTGCCAGCAGTGAAGCCATAGGGCGGCGAGCTTTCTTT	TRBJ1-1	13	NA	TRBV6-1	few
CASSASGREQFF	TGTGCCAGCAGCGCTAGCGGGAGAGAGCAGTTCTTC	TRBJ2-1	12	TRBD2	TRBV12-3/TRBV12-4	NA
CASSKVERNNEQFF	TGTGCCAGCAGCAAAGTTGAGAGGAACAATGAGCAGTTCTTC	TRBJ2-1	14	NA	TRBV21-1	NA
CASRPGQGDTGELFF	TGTGCCAGCAGACCGGGACAGGGAGACACCGGGGAGCTGTTTTTT	TRBJ2-2	15	TRBD1	TRBV27	NA
CASSPLGSNQETQYF	TGCGCCAGCAGCCCCCTTGGGTCTAACCAAGAGACCCAGTACTTC	TRBJ2-5	15	NA	TRBV5-1	NA
CASSEVRNTQYF	TGTGCCAGCAGTGAAGTGAGAAATACGCAGTATTTT	TRBJ2-3	12	NA	TRBV2	NA
CASHPTGANTEAFF	TGTGCCAGCCATCCGACAGGAGCGAACACTGAAGCTTTCTTT	TRBJ1-1	14	NA	TRBV6-1	few
CASSKGQGRSYEQYF	TGCGCCAGCAGCAAGGGACAGGGACGATCCTACGAGCAGTACTTC	TRBJ2-7	15	TRBD1	TRBV5-1	NA
CSARLRDNTDTQYF	TGCAGTGCTAGACTTCGGGACAACACAGATACGCAGTATTTT	TRBJ2-3	14	NA	TRBV20-1	few
CASSLGHSSYEQFF	TGTGCCAGCAGCCTGGGACATTCTAGTTATGAGCAGTTCTTC	TRBJ2-1	14	NA	TRBV3-1	many
CASSPNRLLNTEAFF	TGTGCCAGCAGCCCCAACAGGCTCCTCAACACTGAAGCTTTCTTT	TRBJ1-1	15	NA	TRBV5-5	NA
CASSGGGAGTEAFF	TGTGCCAGCAGTGGAGGGGGCGCGGGCACTGAAGCTTTCTTT	TRBJ1-1	14	TRBD1	TRBV6-1	NA
CSAPKGGGLLNEQFF	TGCAGTGCCCCCAAGGGGGGTGGACTACTCAATGAGCAGTTCTTC	TRBJ2-1	15	NA	TRBV20-1	NA
CSTTSGQETQYF	TGCAGCACGACTAGCGGCCAAGAGACCCAGTACTTC	TRBJ2-5	12	TRBD2	TRBV29-1	few
CSATREQGGTDTQYF	TGCAGTGCTACGAGGGAACAGGGAGGGACAGATACGCAGTATTTT	TRBJ2-3	15	NA	TRBV20-1	few
CSAIAPREGRFWNEQFF	TGCAGTGCTATTGCTCCCCGGGAGGGTAGGTTTTGGAATGAGCAGTTCTTC	TRBJ2-1	17	TRBD2	TRBV20-1	few
CASSPPGRVTGELFF	TGTGCCAGCAGTCCACCTGGTCGGGTCACCGGGGAGCTGTTTTTT	TRBJ2-2	15	NA	TRBV2	few
CATSGHTIRTNEKLFF	TGTGCCACCAGCGGTCACACCATAAGGACTAATGAAAAACTGTTTTTT	TRBJ1-4	16	NA	TRBV15	NA
CASSRDRGHDNEQFF	TGTGCCAGCAGTAGGGACAGGGGGCATGACAATGAGCAGTTCTTC	TRBJ2-1	15	TRBD1	TRBV12-3/TRBV12-4	NA
CASKLTYEQYF	TGTGCCAGCAAACTAACCTACGAGCAGTACTTC	TRBJ2-7	11	NA	TRBV2	NA
CASSFPGTGDEQYF	TGTGCCAGCAGCTTCCCTGGGACAGGAGACGAGCAGTACTTC	TRBJ2-7	14	TRBD1	TRBV7-8	NA
CATRQGGDNEQFF	TGTGCCACCAGACAGGGGGGGGACAATGAGCAGTTCTTC	TRBJ2-1	13	TRBD1	TRBV12-3/TRBV12-4	NA
CASSQDQGMETQYF	TGCGCCAGCAGCCAAGATCAAGGGATGGAGACCCAGTACTTC	TRBJ2-5	14	NA	TRBV4-1	NA
CASSSGQGRGQPQHF	TGTGCCAGCAGTTCGGGACAGGGGAGGGGTCAGCCCCAGCATTTT	TRBJ1-5	15	TRBD1	TRBV28	few
CSKETGRDRNNQPQHF	TGCAGTAAGGAGACAGGGAGGGACCGCAACAATCAGCCCCAGCATTTT	TRBJ1-5	16	TRBD1	TRBV29-1	few
CASSPQGQLYYNEQFF	TGTGCCAGCAGTCCCCAGGGACAGCTTTACTACAATGAGCAGTTCTTC	TRBJ2-1	16	TRBD1	TRBV27	NA
CASKSGTLDYNEQFF	TGTGCCTCTAAATCCGGGACATTAGACTACAATGAGCAGTTCTTC	TRBJ2-1	15	NA	TRBV15	few
CASSPAKVYNEQFF	TGTGCCAGCAGCCCGGCTAAGGTCTACAATGAGCAGTTCTTC	TRBJ2-1	14	NA	TRBV3-1	few
CSVDNRVRGRLSSYNEQFF	TGCAGCGTCGATAACAGGGTGCGGGGACGACTTAGCTCCTACAATGAGCAGTTCTTC	TRBJ2-1	19	NA	TRBV29-1	NA
CATSDLPGQSYEQVF	TGTGCCACCAGTGACCTCCCGGGACAGTCTTATGAGCAGGTCTTC	TRBJ2-1	15	TRBD1	TRBV24-1	once
CSVGGVGGYTF	TGCAGCGTTGGGGGAGTCGGTGGCTACACCTTC	TRBJ1-2	11	NA	TRBV29-1	NA